The rows below give T cell receptor beta chains drawn from one sample of a study of regulatory T cells in long-lasting Graves disease. TCRdb itself ran the multiplex PCR reads through MiXCR, one entry per CDR3 protein. The table has a few hundred thousand distinct CDR3 sequences, around a fifth seen once. The source material was peripheral blood mononuclear cells (PBMCs), sampled when the disease was refractory, from a patient treated with antithyroid drugs. The receptors here all came from a female donor with Graves disease. Both conserved end residues are part of each CDR3. The D gene is left open where the match is weak. Only part of the rows carry a size: once, few, many, or a class if the clone is expanded.

J gene	V gene	D gene	clone size	CDR3 protein	CDR3 DNA
TRBJ2-3	TRBV28	NA	NA	CASSGVGRTSTDTQYF	TGTGCCAGCAGTGGGGTAGGGAGGACAAGCACAGATACGCAGTATTTT
TRBJ1-5	TRBV7-2	NA	many	CASSDTPGNQPQHF	TGTGCCAGCAGCGACACCCCAGGCAATCAGCCCCAGCATTTT
TRBJ2-7	TRBV7-9	NA	few	CASSLGPWDSYEQYF	TGTGCCAGCAGCTTAGGGCCTTGGGACTCCTACGAGCAGTACTTC
TRBJ2-1	TRBV12-3/TRBV12-4	TRBD2	NA	CASSTSLELRGGSYNEQFF	TGTGCCAGCAGTACGTCTCTAGAATTGCGGGGGGGCTCCTACAATGAGCAGTTCTTC
TRBJ2-5	TRBV19	TRBD1	once	CASRGLGGGTQYF	TGTGCCAGCAGGGGGCTTGGGGGAGGGACCCAGTACTTC
TRBJ2-7	TRBV6-5	TRBD2	many	CASSYSASGAYEQYF	TGTGCCAGCAGTTACTCGGCAAGCGGGGCTTACGAGCAGTACTTC
TRBJ2-7	TRBV6-1	TRBD1	NA	CASSEALGTAYEQYF	TGTGCCAGCAGTGAAGCGCTAGGGACAGCCTACGAGCAGTACTTC
TRBJ1-6	TRBV7-2	NA	NA	CASSPPLLGSYNSPLHF	TGTGCCAGCAGCCCCCCGTTGCTGGGGAGTTATAATTCACCCCTCCACTTT
TRBJ1-4	TRBV7-9	NA	many	CASSLVGRNEKLFF	TGTGCCAGCAGCTTAGTCGGGAGGAATGAAAAACTGTTTTTT
TRBJ1-1	TRBV27	NA	NA	CASSLGSSKNTETFF	TGTGCCAGCAGTTTGGGCAGTTCGAAGAACACTGAAACTTTCTTT
TRBJ2-7	TRBV6-2/TRBV6-3	TRBD2	few	CASSYSWTSGRSLPYEQYF	TGTGCCAGCAGTTACTCCTGGACTAGCGGGAGGTCTCTACCCTACGAGCAGTACTTC
TRBJ1-1	TRBV7-9	TRBD1	few	CASSYVQGALNTEAFF	TGTGCCAGCAGCTACGTACAGGGGGCCCTGAACACTGAAGCTTTCTTT
TRBJ1-1	TRBV18	NA	NA	CASSSDENTEAFF	TGTGCCAGCTCCTCAGACGAGAACACTGAAGCTTTCTTT
TRBJ2-5	TRBV7-3	NA	NA	CASSLGSKETQYF	TGTGCCAGCAGCTTGGGCAGCAAAGAGACCCAGTACTTC
TRBJ2-4	TRBV7-9	NA	NA	CASSPGWRDGAKNIQYF	TGTGCCAGCAGCCCCGGTTGGAGGGACGGAGCCAAAAACATTCAGTACTTC
TRBJ1-6	TRBV27	NA	NA	CASSLWRDNSPLHF	TGTGCCAGCAGTTTATGGAGAGATAATTCACCCCTCCACTTT
TRBJ2-7	TRBV6-5	NA	NA	CASSYNGASRLDSYEQYF	TGTGCCAGCAGTTACAACGGGGCTTCGCGTTTAGACTCCTACGAGCAGTACTTC
TRBJ2-2	TRBV12-3/TRBV12-4	NA	many	CASSPGTTNTGELFF	TGTGCCAGCAGCCCCGGGACGACGAACACCGGGGAGCTGTTTTTT